What follows are 14 T cell receptor beta chains derived from one specimen sequenced in a study of T cell responses to AZD1222 COVID-19 vaccine. The data were produced by immunoSEQ multiplex PCR, yet TCRdb's version contains in-frame clones alone and is incomplete. The table has about 100,000 clones, roughly 90% seen once. The input for sequencing was peripheral blood, taken on day 0 of AZD1222 vaccination. The receptors shown here come from an adult in good health.

This clone has only one observation. The chain uses TRBV7-9 and TRBJ2-7; possibly TRBD1 or TRBD2 for D (5 bases each). The V and J ends lost 1 base and 7 bases respectively, with 11 bases between them. The length of the CDR3 is 13 residues. Germline V CDR1 and CDR2: SEHNR, FQNEAQ (reference sequence). This CDR3 reads CASSLGDAVEQYF. Here the CDR3 DNA reads TGTGCCAGCAGCTTAGGGGACGCCGTGGAGCAGTACTTC. The full variable domain, rest sourced from reference TRBV7-9 and TRBJ2-7, is DTGVSQNPRHKITKRGQNVTFRCDPISEHNRLYWYRQTLGQGPEFLTYFQNEAQLEKSRLLSDRFSAERPKGSFSTLEIQRTEQGDSAMYLCASSLGDAVEQYFGPGTRLTVT.

The chain uses TRBV29-1 and TRBJ1-3; no clear D. CDR3 length: 14 residues. The germline gives CDR1 SQVTM, CDR2 ANQGSEA. Trimming cost V 0 bases and J 0 bases, with 6 bases left between them. The CDR3 DNA is TGCAGCGTTGAAGATCTGAACTCTGGAAACACCATATATTTT. This gives the protein CSVEDLNSGNTIYF.

The genes are TRBV4-1 and TRBJ1-5; perhaps TRBD1 as D (6 bases). With 3 bases removed from V and 1 base from J, the gap between germline ends came to 22 bases. In germline, CDR1 is MGHRA, CDR2 YSYEKL. CDR3 length: 19 residues. The CDR3 is CASSHPPAGGSWSNQPQHF. CDR3 nucleotides: TGCGCCAGCAGCCACCCCCCCGCGGGGGGCAGCTGGAGCAATCAGCCCCAGCATTTT.

CDR3 sequence (DNA): TGTGCCAGCAGCTTCACGGAATACAATCAGCCCCAGCATTTT. This sequence encodes CASSFTEYNQPQHF. The chain couples TRBV7-2 to TRBJ1-5; D ambiguous. V gave up 3 bases and J gave up 3 bases, with 9 bases separating them. Germline CDR1 reads SGHTA; CDR2 reads FQGNSA. There are 14 residues in the CDR3.

The V and J genes are TRBV3-1 (or the pseudogene TRBV3-2) and TRBJ1-3; tentative D call: TRBD1 (5 bases). From germline, CDR1 is LGHDT and CDR2 YNNKEL (reference sequence). This CDR3 region has 15 residues. V dropped 0 bases and J dropped 1 base, with 7 bases sitting between them. The chain's CDR3 is CASSQDGGSGNTIYF. DNA of the CDR3: TGTGCCAGCAGCCAAGATGGGGGTTCTGGAAACACCATATATTTT.

The rearrangement uses TRBV12-3 or TRBV12-4 and TRBJ1-2, with unresolved D. CDR3 size: 13 residues. Trimming took off 1 base at V and 5 bases at J, with 8 bases between the two ends. CDR3 nucleotide sequence: TGTGCCAGCAGTTTAGGACTTAGATATGGCTACACCTTC. Translated: CASSLGLRYGYTF.

This clone was found once. V usage is TRBV6-2 or TRBV6-3 and J usage is TRBJ1-6; 8 bases line up with TRBD1. In germline, CDR1 is MNHEY, CDR2 SVGEGT. V gave up 7 bases and J gave up 7 bases; unmatched junction bases: 9. The CDR3 has 15 amino acids. In nucleotides, the CDR3 is TGTGCCAGCAATTATGGACAGGGAAAGAATTCACCCCTCCACTTT. Its translation is CASNYGQGKNSPLHF.

V and J are TRBV12-3 or TRBV12-4 and TRBJ2-7; a possible D gene is TRBD2 (5 bases). V gave up 5 bases and J gave up 2 bases, with 10 bases separating them. The CDR3 has 13 amino acids. The CDR3 sequence is CASSLGRTYEQYF. The CDR3 bases are TGTGCCAGCAGTCTGGGGAGAACCTACGAGCAGTACTTC.

This chain links TRBV6-4 with TRBJ1-2; a possible D gene is TRBD1 (6 bases). Trimming cost V 3 bases and J 1 base, with 9 bases left between them. The CDR3 totals 14 residues. From germline, CDR1 is MRHNA and CDR2 SNTAGT. The CDR3 region has the DNA TGTGCCAGCAGTGAAGGCAGGGGTAACTATGGCTACACCTTC. This gives the protein CASSEGRGNYGYTF.

The chain carries TRBV12-5 and TRBJ1-2; D unclear. The germline V and J ends were trimmed by 1 base and 8 bases, with 17 bases remaining between them. The CDR3 is made up of 15 amino acids. Germline lookup yields CDR1 LGHNT and CDR2 FRNRAP. In nucleotides, the CDR3 is TGTGCTAGTGGTTTGGCCAGCGGGCCATCATACGGCTACACCTTC. The encoded protein is CASGLASGPSYGYTF.

V is TRBV18 and J is TRBJ2-2; D gene unclear. The V and J ends lost 2 bases and 0 bases respectively, with 13 bases between them. The CDR3 is made up of 17 amino acids. Germline-derived CDR1 and CDR2 are KGHSH and LQKENI. In DNA, the CDR3 is TGTGCCAGCTCACCAGATATGGTGGGATCGAACACCGGGGAGCTGTTTTTT. Translated: CASSPDMVGSNTGELFF.

This chain uses TRBV28 with TRBJ1-1; 8 positions match TRBD1. CDR3 length equals 18 residues. Germline loops: CDR1 MDHEN, CDR2 SYDVKM. V shed 5 bases, J shed 2 bases, and the junction held 16 bases outside the gene matches. The CDR3 coding sequence is TGTGCCAGCAGTAAGGCTGGGATTTGGACAGGGAGAAACACTGAAGCTTTCTTT. This codes for CASSKAGIWTGRNTEAFF. The complete variable domain, with remaining parts taken from reference TRBV28 and TRBJ1-1, reads DVKVTQSSRYLVKRTGEKVFLECVQDMDHENMFWYRQDPGLGLRLIYFSYDVKMKEKGDIPEGYSVSREKKERFSLILESASTNQTSMYLCASSKAGIWTGRNTEAFFGQGTRLTVV.

This rearrangement joins TRBV2 to TRBJ2-7; no reliable D call. CDR1 is SNHLY, CDR2 FYNNEI, per germline. V lost 3 bases and J 3 bases, leaving 6 bases between the germline ends. The CDR3 length is 12 residues. The CDR3 is CASSENRYEQYF. DNA of the CDR3: TGTGCCAGCAGTGAGAACCGCTACGAGCAGTACTTC.

The chain employs TRBV7-9 and TRBJ1-5; perhaps TRBD1 as D (5 bases). CDR3 length equals 12 residues. The V gene lost 5 bases and the J gene lost 8 bases, with 10 bases spanning the gap. Per germline, CDR1 SEHNR and CDR2 FQNEAQ (reference sequence). In DNA form, the CDR3 reads TGTGCCAGCAGCCGCCAGGGAGAGCCCCAGCATTTT. This sequence encodes CASSRQGEPQHF.